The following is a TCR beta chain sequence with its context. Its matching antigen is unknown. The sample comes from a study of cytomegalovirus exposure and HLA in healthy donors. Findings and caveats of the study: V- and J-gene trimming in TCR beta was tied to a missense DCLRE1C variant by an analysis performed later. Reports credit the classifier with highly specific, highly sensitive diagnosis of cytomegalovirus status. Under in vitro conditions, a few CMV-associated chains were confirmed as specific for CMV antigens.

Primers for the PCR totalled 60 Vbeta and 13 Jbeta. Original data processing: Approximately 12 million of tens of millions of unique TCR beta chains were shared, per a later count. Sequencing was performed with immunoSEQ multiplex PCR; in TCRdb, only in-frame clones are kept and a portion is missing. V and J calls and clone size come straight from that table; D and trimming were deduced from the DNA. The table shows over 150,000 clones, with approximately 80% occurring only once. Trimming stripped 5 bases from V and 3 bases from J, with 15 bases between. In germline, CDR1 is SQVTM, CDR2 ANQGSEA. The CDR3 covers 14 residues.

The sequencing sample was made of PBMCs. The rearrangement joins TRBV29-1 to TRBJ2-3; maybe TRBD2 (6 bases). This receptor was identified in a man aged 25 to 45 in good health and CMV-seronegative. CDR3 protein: CSVLPLGGTDTQYF. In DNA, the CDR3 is TGCAGCGTTCTTCCTCTCGGGGGTACAGATACGCAGTATTTT.